The 12 T cell receptor beta chains below were found in one sample sequenced in a study of blood T cell repertoires in COVID-19. TCRdb keeps only in-frame clones here, not all; method: immunoSEQ multiplex PCR. The sample consists of about 35,000 clones, more than 80% of them appearing once. Sequenced input: peripheral blood. The origin of the receptors is a man aged 55 to 70 with active or convalescent COVID-19.

The chain combines TRBV11-3 with TRBJ2-3; tentatively, D is TRBD1 (5 bases). The CDR3 runs 13 residues. The V gene lost 5 bases and the J gene lost 6 bases, with 12 bases spanning the gap. Germline-derived CDR1 and CDR2 are SGHNT and YENEEA. The CDR3 region is CASSRQGADTQYF. The CDR3, as DNA: TGTGCCAGCAGCCGCCAGGGTGCGGATACGCAGTATTTT.

The sample holds one count of this clone. The rearrangement joins TRBV19 to TRBJ1-2, with 8 positions matching TRBD1. Germline V gives CDR1 LNHDA, CDR2 SQIVND (reference sequence). V gave up 5 bases and J gave up 8 bases; unmatched junction bases: 7. This CDR3 is built from 13 residues. The DNA of the CDR3 is TGTGCCAGTAGTTCCACGGACAGGGAAGGCTACACCTTC. This gives the protein CASSSTDREGYTF.

The gene calls are TRBV2 and TRBJ2-7; D gene unclear. Germline CDR1 and CDR2: SNHLY and FYNNEI. The CDR3 totals 13 residues. V lost 8 bases to trimming and J lost 3 bases, with 14 bases between them. The CDR3, as DNA: TGTGCCAGCGAGGAACAACCCCTCTACGAGCAGTACGTC. Protein product: CASEEQPLYEQYV.

This clone appeared a few times. This sequence joins TRBV15 and TRBJ2-5; TRBD2 matches at 7 bases. This CDR3 region has 16 residues. The trim removed 1 base at V and 7 bases at J, leaving 12 bases unmatched. Germline loops: CDR1 LNHNV, CDR2 YYDKDF (reference sequence). As DNA, the CDR3 is TGTGCCACCAGCAGAGTGGGGGGGGTCCCAAGAGGGACCCAGTACTTC. Encoded protein: CATSRVGGVPRGTQYF.

This clone showed up just once. The V call is TRBV9, the J call TRBJ1-2; TRBD1 is a possible D gene (5 bases). The CDR3 totals 14 residues. V was shortened by 0 bases and J by 2 bases, with 8 bases between the two germline ends. Germline CDR1 and CDR2: SGDLS and YYNGEE. Here the CDR3 reads CASSVGGGNYGYTF. CDR3 coding DNA: TGTGCCAGCAGCGTAGGTGGGGGGAACTATGGCTACACCTTC.

The rearrangement joins TRBV29-1 to TRBJ2-1; 15 bases map to TRBD2. Trimming removed 4 bases from V and 8 bases from J; junction bases left unmatched: 6. The germline V gene encodes CDR1 SQVTM and CDR2 ANQGSEA. This CDR3 has 15 amino acids. The DNA of the CDR3 is TGCAGCGTTGGGACTAGCGGGAGGGCTTGGGATGAGCAGTTCTTC. This codes for CSVGTSGRAWDEQFF.

The DNA for the CDR3 is TGTGCCAGCAGTACTGATGGGCCGAGCTCTGGAAACACCATATATTTT. Protein product: CASSTDGPSSGNTIYF. The rearrangement links TRBV9 to TRBJ1-3; no firm D call. The CDR3 sequence is 16 residues long. Germline CDR1 SGDLS, CDR2 YYNGEE. V lost 5 bases and J lost 0, with 15 bases in between.

The chain carries TRBV2 and TRBJ1-1; TRBD1 matches 11 bases. Germline V gene lookup returns CDR1 SNHLY and CDR2 FYNNEI. The V segment lost 4 bases and the J segment 5 bases; nucleotides outside the gene matches: 3. The CDR3 is 14 amino acids. This CDR3 reads CASSVGQGATEAFF. As DNA, the CDR3 is TGTGCCAGCAGTGTAGGACAGGGGGCGACTGAAGCTTTCTTT.

The chain carries TRBV28 and TRBJ1-5; unclear D gene. CDR1 and CDR2 from the germline V gene are MDHEN and SYDVKM. V gave up 3 bases and J gave up 0 bases, with 12 bases separating them. CDR3 length: 16 residues. CDR3 nucleotide sequence: TGTGCCAGCAGTTTGGTGACATCCTTTAGCAATCAGCCCCAGCATTTT. Translation gives CASSLVTSFSNQPQHF.

The chain has TRBV6-5 and TRBJ1-6; 7 bases line up with TRBD1. CDR3 length: 12 residues. The germline CDR1 and CDR2 sequences are MNHEY and SVGAGI. Losses at the gene ends were 6 bases for V and 12 bases for J; bases not matched to a gene: 5. CDR3 coding DNA: TGTGCCAGCAGACAGGGGAAAAGACCCCTCCACTTT. Translation gives CASRQGKRPLHF.

The chain is built from TRBV4-1 and TRBJ1-6; D uncertain. V lost 0 bases and J lost 8, with 8 bases in between. The CDR3 covers 14 residues. Germline V gives CDR1 MGHRA, CDR2 YSYEKL. Written as DNA, the CDR3 is TGCGCCAGCAGCCAAGAGCGAAGTGATTCACCCCTCCACTTT. Its protein product is CASSQERSDSPLHF.

Remarks on this clone: The same CDR3 arises from other DNA sequences in this sample as well. This rearrangement joins TRBV20-1 to TRBJ2-7; D unresolved. V was pared by 3 bases and J by 7 bases, with 10 bases between. Germline CDR1 reads DFQATT; CDR2 reads SNEGSKA (reference sequence). CDR3 length equals 11 residues. CDR3 protein: CSASSGHEQYV. CDR3 coding DNA: TGCAGTGCTAGTAGTGGGCATGAGCAGTACGTC.